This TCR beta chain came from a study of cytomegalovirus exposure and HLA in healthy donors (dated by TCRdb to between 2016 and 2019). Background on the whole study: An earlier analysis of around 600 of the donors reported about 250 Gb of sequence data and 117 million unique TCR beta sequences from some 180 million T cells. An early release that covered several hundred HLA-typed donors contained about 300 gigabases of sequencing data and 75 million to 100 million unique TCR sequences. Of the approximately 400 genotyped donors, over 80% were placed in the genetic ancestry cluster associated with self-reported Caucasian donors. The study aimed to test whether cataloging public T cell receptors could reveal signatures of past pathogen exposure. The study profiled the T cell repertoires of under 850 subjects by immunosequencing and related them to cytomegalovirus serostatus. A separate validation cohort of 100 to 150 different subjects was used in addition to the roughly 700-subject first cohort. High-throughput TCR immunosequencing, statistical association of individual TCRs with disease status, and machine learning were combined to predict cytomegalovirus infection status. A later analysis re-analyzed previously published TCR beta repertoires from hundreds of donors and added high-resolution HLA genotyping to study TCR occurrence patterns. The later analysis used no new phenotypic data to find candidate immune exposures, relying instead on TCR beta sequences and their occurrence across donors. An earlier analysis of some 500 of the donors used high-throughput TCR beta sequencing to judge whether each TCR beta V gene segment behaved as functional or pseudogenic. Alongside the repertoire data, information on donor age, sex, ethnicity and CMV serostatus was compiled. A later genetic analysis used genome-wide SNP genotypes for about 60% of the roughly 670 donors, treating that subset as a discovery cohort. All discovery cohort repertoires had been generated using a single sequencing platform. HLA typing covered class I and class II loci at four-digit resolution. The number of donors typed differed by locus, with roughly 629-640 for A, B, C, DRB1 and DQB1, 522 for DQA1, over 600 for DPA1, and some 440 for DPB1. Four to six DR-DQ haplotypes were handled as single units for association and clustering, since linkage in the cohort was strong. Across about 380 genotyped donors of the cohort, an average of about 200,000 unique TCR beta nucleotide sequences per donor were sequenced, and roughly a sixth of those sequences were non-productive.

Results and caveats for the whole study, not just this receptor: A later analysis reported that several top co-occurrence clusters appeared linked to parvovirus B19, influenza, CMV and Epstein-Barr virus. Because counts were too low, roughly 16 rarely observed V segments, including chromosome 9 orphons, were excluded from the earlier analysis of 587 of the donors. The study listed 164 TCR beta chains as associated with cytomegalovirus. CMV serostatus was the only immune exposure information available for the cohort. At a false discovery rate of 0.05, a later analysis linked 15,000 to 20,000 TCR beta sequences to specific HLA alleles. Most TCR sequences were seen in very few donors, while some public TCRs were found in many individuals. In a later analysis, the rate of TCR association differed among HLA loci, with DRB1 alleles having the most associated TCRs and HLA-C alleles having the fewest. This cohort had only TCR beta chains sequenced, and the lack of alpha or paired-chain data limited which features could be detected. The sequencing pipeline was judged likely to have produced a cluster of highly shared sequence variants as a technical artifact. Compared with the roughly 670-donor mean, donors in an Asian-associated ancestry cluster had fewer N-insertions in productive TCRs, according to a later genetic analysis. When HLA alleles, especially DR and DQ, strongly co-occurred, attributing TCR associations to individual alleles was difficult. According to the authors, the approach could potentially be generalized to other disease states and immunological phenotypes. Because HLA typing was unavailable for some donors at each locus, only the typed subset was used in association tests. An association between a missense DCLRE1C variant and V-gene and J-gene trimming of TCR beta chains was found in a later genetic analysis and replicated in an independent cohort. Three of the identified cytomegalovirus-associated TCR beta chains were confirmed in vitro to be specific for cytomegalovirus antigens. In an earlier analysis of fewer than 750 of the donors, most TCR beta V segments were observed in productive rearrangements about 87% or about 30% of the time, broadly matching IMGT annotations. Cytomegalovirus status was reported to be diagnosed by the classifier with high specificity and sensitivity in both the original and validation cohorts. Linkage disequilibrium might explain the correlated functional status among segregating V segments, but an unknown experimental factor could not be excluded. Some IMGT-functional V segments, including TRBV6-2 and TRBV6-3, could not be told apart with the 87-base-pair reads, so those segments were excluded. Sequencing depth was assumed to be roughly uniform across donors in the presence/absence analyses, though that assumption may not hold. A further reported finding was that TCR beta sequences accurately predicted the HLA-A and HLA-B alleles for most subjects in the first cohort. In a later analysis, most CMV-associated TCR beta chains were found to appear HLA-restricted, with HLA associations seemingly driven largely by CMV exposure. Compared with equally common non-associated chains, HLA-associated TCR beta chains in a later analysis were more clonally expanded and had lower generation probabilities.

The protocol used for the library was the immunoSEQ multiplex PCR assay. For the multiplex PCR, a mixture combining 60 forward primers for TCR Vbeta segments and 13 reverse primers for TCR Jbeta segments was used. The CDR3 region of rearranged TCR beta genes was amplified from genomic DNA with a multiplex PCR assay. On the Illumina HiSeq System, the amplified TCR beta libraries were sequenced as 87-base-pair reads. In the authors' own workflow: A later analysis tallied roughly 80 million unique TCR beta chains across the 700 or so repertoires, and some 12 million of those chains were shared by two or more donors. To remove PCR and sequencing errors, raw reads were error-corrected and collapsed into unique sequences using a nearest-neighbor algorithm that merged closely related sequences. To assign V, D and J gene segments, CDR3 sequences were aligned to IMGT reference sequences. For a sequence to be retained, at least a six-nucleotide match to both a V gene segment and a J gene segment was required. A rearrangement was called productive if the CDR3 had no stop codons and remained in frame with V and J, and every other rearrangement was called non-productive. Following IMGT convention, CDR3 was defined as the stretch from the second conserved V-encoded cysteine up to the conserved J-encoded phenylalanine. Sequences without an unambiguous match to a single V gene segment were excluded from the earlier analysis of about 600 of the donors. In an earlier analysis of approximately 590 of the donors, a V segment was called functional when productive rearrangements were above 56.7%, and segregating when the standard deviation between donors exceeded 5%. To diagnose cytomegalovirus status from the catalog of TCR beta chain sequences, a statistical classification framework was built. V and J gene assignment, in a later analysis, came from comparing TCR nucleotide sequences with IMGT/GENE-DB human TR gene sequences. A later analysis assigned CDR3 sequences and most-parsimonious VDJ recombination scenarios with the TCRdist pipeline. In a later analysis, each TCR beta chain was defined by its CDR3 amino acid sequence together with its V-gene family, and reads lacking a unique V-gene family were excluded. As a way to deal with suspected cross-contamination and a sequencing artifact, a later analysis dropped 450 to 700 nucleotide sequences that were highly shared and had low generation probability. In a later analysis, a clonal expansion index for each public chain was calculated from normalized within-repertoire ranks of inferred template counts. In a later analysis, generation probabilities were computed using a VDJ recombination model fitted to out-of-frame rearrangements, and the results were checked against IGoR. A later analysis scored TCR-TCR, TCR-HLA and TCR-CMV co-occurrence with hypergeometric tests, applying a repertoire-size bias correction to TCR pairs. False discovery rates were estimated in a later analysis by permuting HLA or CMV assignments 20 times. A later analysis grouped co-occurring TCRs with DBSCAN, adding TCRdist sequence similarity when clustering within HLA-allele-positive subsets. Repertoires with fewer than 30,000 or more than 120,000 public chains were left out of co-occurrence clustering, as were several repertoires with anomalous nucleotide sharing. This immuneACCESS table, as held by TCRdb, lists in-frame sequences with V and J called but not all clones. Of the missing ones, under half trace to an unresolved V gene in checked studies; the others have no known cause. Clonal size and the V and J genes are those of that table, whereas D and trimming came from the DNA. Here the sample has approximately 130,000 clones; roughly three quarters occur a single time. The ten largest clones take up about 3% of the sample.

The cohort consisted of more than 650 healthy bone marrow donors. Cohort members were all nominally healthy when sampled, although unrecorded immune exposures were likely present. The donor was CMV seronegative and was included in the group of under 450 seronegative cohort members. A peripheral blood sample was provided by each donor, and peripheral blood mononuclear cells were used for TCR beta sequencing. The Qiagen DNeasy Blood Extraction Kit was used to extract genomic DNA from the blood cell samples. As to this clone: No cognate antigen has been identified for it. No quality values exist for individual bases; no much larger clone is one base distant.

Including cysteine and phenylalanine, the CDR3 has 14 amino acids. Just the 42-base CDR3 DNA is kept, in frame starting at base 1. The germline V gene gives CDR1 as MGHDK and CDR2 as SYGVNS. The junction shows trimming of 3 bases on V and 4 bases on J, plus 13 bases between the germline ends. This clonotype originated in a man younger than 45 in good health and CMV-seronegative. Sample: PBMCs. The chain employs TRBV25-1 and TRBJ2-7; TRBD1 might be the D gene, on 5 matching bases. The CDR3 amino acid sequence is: CASSDGAFPYEQYF. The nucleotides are TGTGCCAGCAGTGATGGGGCTTTCCCGTACGAGCAGTACTTC.